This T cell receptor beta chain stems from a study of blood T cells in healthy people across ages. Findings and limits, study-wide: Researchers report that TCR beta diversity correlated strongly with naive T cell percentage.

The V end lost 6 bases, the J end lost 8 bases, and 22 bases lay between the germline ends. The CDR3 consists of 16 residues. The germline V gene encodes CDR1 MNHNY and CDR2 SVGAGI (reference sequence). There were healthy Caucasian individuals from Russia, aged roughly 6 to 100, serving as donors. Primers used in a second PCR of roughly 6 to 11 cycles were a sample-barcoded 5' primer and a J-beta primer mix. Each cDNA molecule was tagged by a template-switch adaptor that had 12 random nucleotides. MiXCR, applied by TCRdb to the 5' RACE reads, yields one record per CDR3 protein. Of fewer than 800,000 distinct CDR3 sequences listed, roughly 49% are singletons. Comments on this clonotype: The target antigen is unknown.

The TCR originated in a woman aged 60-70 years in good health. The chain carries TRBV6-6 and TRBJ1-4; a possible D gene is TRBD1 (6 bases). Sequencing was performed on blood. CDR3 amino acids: CASRDRSGTLIEKLFF. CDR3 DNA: TGTGCCAGCAGAGATCGATCCGGGACACTAATAGAAAAACTGTTTTTT.